This T cell receptor (beta chain) is drawn from a study of blood T cell repertoires in COVID-19. Study-wide context: Samples came from the United States, Italy and Spain, spanning acute and convalescent COVID-19.

Worth noting for this clone: The sample carries other DNA sequences with the same CDR3.

How the authors handled the data: The assay estimated nucleated cells by amplifying reference gene primers. Profiled with immunoSEQ multiplex PCR; TCRdb holds only in-frame clones, not every one. V, J and clone size are taken as reported in that table, and D and trimming were inferred from the DNA itself. The sample consists of fewer than 200,000 clones, approximately 84% of them appearing once. The clonotype was recovered from a man aged 40-50 years who had recovered from COVID-19. Sequencing was carried out using peripheral blood.

As DNA, the CDR3 is TGTGCCAGCAGACCAGGGGTTTCTAGCACAGATACGCAGTATTTT. It encodes CASRPGVSSTDTQYF. This chain joins TRBV5-4 and TRBJ2-3; maybe TRBD1 (6 bases). CDR3 length: 15 residues. Looked up from germline, CDR1 is SGHNT and CDR2 is YYREEE (reference sequence). V lost 5 bases to trimming and J lost 0 bases, with 13 bases between them. The variable domain in full, completed from reference TRBV5-4 and TRBJ2-3, reads ETGVTQSPTHLIKTRGQQVTLRCSSQSGHNTVSWYQQALGQGPQFIFQYYREEENGRGNFPPRFSGLQFPNYSSELNVNALELDDSALYLCASRPGVSSTDTQYFGPGTRLTVL.